Listed below are T cell receptor beta chains from one sample, sequenced in a study of neurological immune-mediated disorders. TCRdb independently ran MiXCR on the 5' RACE reads; one entry per CDR3 protein. The sample lists under 80,000 distinct CDR3 sequences, 13% to 15% seen once, with roughly 7% in the top ten. The source material was PBMCs. Receptors originate from a woman between 50 and 59 years old in good health. Each CDR3 is given with its conserved first and last residue. Clone size is shown for a subset of rows, as once, few, many or a class of expanded clone.

CDR3aa: CASSGGRDPFF
v_gene: TRBV6-2/TRBV6-3
abundance: .
len: 11
j_gene: TRBJ1-4

CDR3aa: CASSLAAQGKTEAFF
v_gene: TRBV5-1
abundance: many
len: 15
j_gene: TRBJ1-1

CDR3aa: CASSSEGGSSYNEQFF
v_gene: TRBV7-2
abundance: .
len: 16
j_gene: TRBJ2-1

CDR3aa: CASSKPGQNTGELFF
v_gene: TRBV7-6
abundance: many
len: 15
j_gene: TRBJ2-2

CDR3aa: CASSPATGRRETQYF
v_gene: TRBV28
abundance: many
len: 15
j_gene: TRBJ2-5

CDR3aa: CSATNRDRVDEQYF
v_gene: TRBV20-1
abundance: .
len: 14
j_gene: TRBJ2-7

CDR3aa: CASTPDGQPQHF
v_gene: TRBV12-3/TRBV12-4
abundance: many
len: 12
j_gene: TRBJ1-5

CDR3aa: CASSLGTPIVMNTEAFF
v_gene: TRBV28
abundance: many
len: 17
j_gene: TRBJ1-1

CDR3aa: CSASGQGAKDTQYF
v_gene: TRBV20-1
abundance: .
len: 14
j_gene: TRBJ2-3

CDR3aa: CASSPGQGTDTQYF
v_gene: TRBV5-1
abundance: many
len: 14
j_gene: TRBJ2-3

CDR3aa: CASSLTGDDYNEQFF
v_gene: TRBV9
abundance: many
len: 15
j_gene: TRBJ2-1

CDR3aa: CASLSGANEQFF
v_gene: TRBV28
abundance: many
len: 12
j_gene: TRBJ2-1

CDR3aa: CASSERTVGQPQHF
v_gene: TRBV2
abundance: many
len: 14
j_gene: TRBJ1-5

CDR3aa: CAISESASGNLFF
v_gene: TRBV10-3
abundance: many
len: 13
j_gene: TRBJ2-1

CDR3aa: CSVQDWRETQYF
v_gene: TRBV29-1
abundance: many
len: 12
j_gene: TRBJ2-5

CDR3aa: CASRYNDREDINSPLHF
v_gene: TRBV4-1
abundance: many
len: 17
j_gene: TRBJ1-6

CDR3aa: CASSYAAVGNQPQHF
v_gene: TRBV6-2/TRBV6-3
abundance: many
len: 15
j_gene: TRBJ1-5

CDR3aa: CSVESPGNTIYF
v_gene: TRBV29-1
abundance: many
len: 12
j_gene: TRBJ1-3

CDR3aa: CASTQSPGGNEKLFF
v_gene: TRBV5-1
abundance: many
len: 15
j_gene: TRBJ1-4

CDR3aa: CSARSGTGGSGNTIYF
v_gene: TRBV20-1
abundance: many
len: 16
j_gene: TRBJ1-3

CDR3aa: CASSLGSVFPHF
v_gene: TRBV28
abundance: many
len: 12
j_gene: TRBJ1-5

CDR3aa: CASSLLEQGAGSPLHF
v_gene: TRBV5-1
abundance: many
len: 16
j_gene: TRBJ1-6

CDR3aa: CASSYSVSNQPQHF
v_gene: TRBV6-5
abundance: many
len: 14
j_gene: TRBJ1-5

CDR3aa: CASSPNRDQPQHF
v_gene: TRBV7-2
abundance: many
len: 13
j_gene: TRBJ1-5

CDR3aa: CASSLEGVTDGNSF
v_gene: TRBV5-1
abundance: .
len: 14
j_gene: TRBJ1-2

CDR3aa: CASSLNPGREDTQYF
v_gene: TRBV5-1
abundance: many
len: 15
j_gene: TRBJ2-3

CDR3aa: CASSSGPPYEKYF
v_gene: TRBV7-3
abundance: .
len: 13
j_gene: TRBJ2-7

CDR3aa: CAIGTVNTEAFF
v_gene: TRBV10-3
abundance: many
len: 12
j_gene: TRBJ1-1

CDR3aa: CASSTGWRGKLFF
v_gene: TRBV28
abundance: many
len: 13
j_gene: TRBJ1-4

CDR3aa: CASSVGQGINQPQHF
v_gene: TRBV5-1
abundance: many
len: 15
j_gene: TRBJ1-5

CDR3aa: CSASLMGPGGQPQHF
v_gene: TRBV20-1
abundance: many
len: 15
j_gene: TRBJ1-5

CDR3aa: CASSLFPPGAGGNTIYF
v_gene: TRBV7-2
abundance: .
len: 17
j_gene: TRBJ1-3

CDR3aa: CASSQDRRETQYF
v_gene: TRBV18
abundance: many
len: 13
j_gene: TRBJ2-5

CDR3aa: CASSKSPLAGGPDGELFF
v_gene: TRBV4-2
abundance: many
len: 18
j_gene: TRBJ2-2

CDR3aa: CASSQVRGITDTQYF
v_gene: TRBV7-2
abundance: many
len: 15
j_gene: TRBJ2-3